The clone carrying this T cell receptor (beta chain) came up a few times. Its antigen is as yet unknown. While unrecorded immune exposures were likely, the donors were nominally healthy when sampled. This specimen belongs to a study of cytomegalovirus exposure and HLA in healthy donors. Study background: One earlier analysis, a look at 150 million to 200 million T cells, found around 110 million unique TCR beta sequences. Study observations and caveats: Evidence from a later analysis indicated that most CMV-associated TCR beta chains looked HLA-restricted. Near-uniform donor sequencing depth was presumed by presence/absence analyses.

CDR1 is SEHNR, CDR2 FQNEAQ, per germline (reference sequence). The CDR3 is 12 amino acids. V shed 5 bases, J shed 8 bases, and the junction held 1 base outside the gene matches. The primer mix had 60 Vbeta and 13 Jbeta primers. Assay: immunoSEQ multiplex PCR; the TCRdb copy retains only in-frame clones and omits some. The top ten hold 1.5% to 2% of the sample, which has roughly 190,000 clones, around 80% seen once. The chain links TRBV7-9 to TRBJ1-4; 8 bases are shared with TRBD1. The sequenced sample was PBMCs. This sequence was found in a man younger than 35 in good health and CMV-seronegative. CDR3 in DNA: TGTGCCAGCAGCCGACAGGGGGAAAAACTGTTTTTT. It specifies CASSRQGEKLFF.